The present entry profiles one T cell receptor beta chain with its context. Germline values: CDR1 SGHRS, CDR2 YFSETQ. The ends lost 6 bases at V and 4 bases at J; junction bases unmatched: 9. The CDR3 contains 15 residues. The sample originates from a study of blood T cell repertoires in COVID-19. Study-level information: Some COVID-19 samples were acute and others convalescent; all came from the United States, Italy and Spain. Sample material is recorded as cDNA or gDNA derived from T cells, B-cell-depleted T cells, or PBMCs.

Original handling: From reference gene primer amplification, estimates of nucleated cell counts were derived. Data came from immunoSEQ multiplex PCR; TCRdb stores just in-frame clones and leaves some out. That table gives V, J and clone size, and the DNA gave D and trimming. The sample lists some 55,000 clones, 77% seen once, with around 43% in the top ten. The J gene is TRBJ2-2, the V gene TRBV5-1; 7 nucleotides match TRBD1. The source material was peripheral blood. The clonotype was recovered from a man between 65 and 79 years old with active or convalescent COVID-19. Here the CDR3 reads CASNRQGFGTGELFF. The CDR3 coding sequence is TGCGCCAGCAACCGACAGGGCTTTGGCACCGGGGAGCTGTTTTTT.